Listed below are T cell receptor beta chains from one sample, sequenced in a study of T cell repertoires in cytomegalovirus infection. No antigen has been identified for these receptors. TCRdb passed the reads through MiXCR, listing each CDR3 protein once. The data show fewer than 1,000,000 distinct CDR3 sequences, with 30% to 40% seen just once and around 15% held by the top ten. This specimen was cultured CD8+ T cells from PBMCs, taken from culture after CMV antigen stimulation. These receptors all stem from a human donor in good health (CMV status not recorded). Some clones in this sample may be carry-over from other donors' samples. CDR3s include the opening cysteine and the closing phenylalanine or tryptophan. A D gene is named only where the DNA matches it firmly. Clone size, where shown, is once, few, many, or a class for clones that have expanded.

v_call	d_call	clone_size	j_call	cdr3_nt	cdr3_aa
TRBV27	.	many	TRBJ1-1	TGTGCCAGCGGGACCACAGGGATGAACACTGAAGCTTTCTTT	CASGTTGMNTEAFF
TRBV2	.	once	TRBJ2-3	TGTGCCAGCAGTCTTTACAGCCCAGCCGTGAGCACAGATACGCAGTATTTT	CASSLYSPAVSTDTQYF
TRBV27	.	few	TRBJ2-5	TGTGCCAGCAGTTCCTTGGGCCTCCAAGAGACCCAGTACTTC	CASSSLGLQETQYF
TRBV7-2	TRBD2	many	TRBJ2-5	TGTGCCAGCAGCCCAGACCCTACTAGCGGAGAGACCCAGTACTTC	CASSPDPTSGETQYF
TRBV6-1	TRBD1	.	TRBJ2-1	TGTGCCAGCAGGCCGGACAGGGTTAGGGGTGAGCAGTTCTTC	CASRPDRVRGEQFF
TRBV4-1	TRBD2	.	TRBJ2-1	TGCGCCAGCAGCCAAGCCGTAGCGGGGGGCCCCGGTAATGAGCAGTTCTTC	CASSQAVAGGPGNEQFF
TRBV2	TRBD2	.	TRBJ2-7	TGTGCCAGCAGGGGGGGGGTCTACGAGCAGTACTTC	CASRGGVYEQYF
TRBV6-6	TRBD2	few	TRBJ2-2	TGTGCCAGCAGTCTAACTAGCGGGGGACGGACCGGGGAGCTGTTTTTT	CASSLTSGGRTGELFF
TRBV6-2/TRBV6-3	.	.	TRBJ1-5	TGTGCCAGCAGTTACTCGAAGAAGTCGGGGATTCAGCCCCAGCATTTT	CASSYSKKSGIQPQHF
TRBV19	TRBD1	.	TRBJ2-1	TGTGCCAGTAGTATTCGGGACAGCGTCTACAATGAGCAGTTCTTC	CASSIRDSVYNEQFF
TRBV27	TRBD2	.	TRBJ2-7	TGTGCCACCACGGGGGGGGCTAGCTCCTACGAGCAGTACTTC	CATTGGASSYEQYF
TRBV7-6	.	.	TRBJ1-1	TGTGCCAGCAGCTGGGAGGTCACTGAAGCTTTCTTT	CASSWEVTEAFF
TRBV2	TRBD2	few	TRBJ2-3	TGTGCCTTTTTAGGGAGGGGCGGCACAGATACGCAGTATTTT	CAFLGRGGTDTQYF
TRBV19	TRBD1	few	TRBJ1-1	TGTGCCAGTAGTCATCGGGGACAGGACACTGAAGCTTTCTTT	CASSHRGQDTEAFF
TRBV4-1	.	.	TRBJ1-2	TGCGCCAGCAGCCAAGTGGCAGCTTATGGCTACACCTTC	CASSQVAAYGYTF
TRBV11-3	TRBD1	.	TRBJ1-2	TGTGCCAGCAGCCTTGGACAGGGGGCGCCCCCCCCCTATGGCTACACCTTC	CASSLGQGAPPPYGYTF